Reported below is one TCR beta chain. Its cognate antigen is unknown. This CDR3 has 15 amino acids. With 5 bases removed from V and 5 bases from J, the gap between germline ends came to 18 bases. In germline, CDR1 is SGHTA, CDR2 FQGTGA. The sample is drawn from a study of T cell repertoires in cytomegalovirus infection. In the study overall: Public TCR beta signatures indicated both CMV infection and matching HLA type. Study-level points and caveats: What dominated the ex vivo response were HLA-C-restricted CMV-specific TCR beta clonotypes. People with CMV and the relevant HLA were identified by cumulative public TCR beta family frequency.

TCRdb called the reads again in MiXCR, with one record for every CDR3 protein. This sample has about 320,000 distinct CDR3 sequences, with 8% to 9.5% found just once. The source material was PBMCs. The TCR sequence derives from a human donor in good health (CMV status not recorded). Some clones in this sample may be carry-over from other donors' samples. The chain recombines TRBV7-3 with TRBJ2-5, with D possibly matching TRBD2 (7 bases). Here the CDR3 reads CASSPARGGRETQYF. The CDR3 DNA is TGTGCCAGCAGCCCAGCGAGGGGGGGCCGTGAGACCCAGTACTTC.